This note documents a single T cell receptor (beta chain) sequence. This sample includes further DNA sequences coding for the same CDR3. Clones were read by immunoSEQ multiplex PCR, and TCRdb kept only the in-frame ones, dropping some. The repertoire has 200,000 to 250,000 clones, over 75% of them found once; the top ten carry about 6%. The data stem from a study of blood T cell repertoires in COVID-19. The V gene's germline CDR1 is KGHDR and CDR2 SFDVKD. The CDR3 is made up of 16 amino acids. V shed 2 bases and J 0 bases; nucleotides not matched to a gene: 0. The receptor comes from a man at least 80 years old with acute or convalescent COVID-19. This chain links TRBV24-1 with TRBJ2-3, with 11 bases matching TRBD2. The source material was peripheral blood. In DNA form, the CDR3 reads TGTGCCACCAGTGATTGGACTAGCGGGAGCACAGATACGCAGTATTTT. Amino acid sequence: CATSDWTSGSTDTQYF.